A single sample gave rise to the 30 T cell receptor beta chains below, sequenced in a study of blood T cell repertoires in COVID-19. The repertoire was sequenced with immunoSEQ multiplex PCR; TCRdb's copy has only in-frame clones and lacks some. The data hold a few hundred thousand clones, with roughly four fifths observed a single time. Sequenced material: PBMCs or T cells enriched from blood (not recorded which). Receptors were obtained from a woman in her 50s who had recovered from COVID-19.

The rearrangement links TRBV5-5 to TRBJ1-1; weak D call: TRBD1 (6 bases). Germline CDR1 reads SGHKS; CDR2 reads YYEKEE (reference sequence). V gave up 0 bases and J gave up 5 bases, with 11 bases separating them. CDR3 length: 14 amino acids. The CDR3 spells CASSLEQGWTEAFF. The CDR3 region has the DNA TGTGCCAGCAGCTTGGAACAGGGTTGGACTGAAGCTTTCTTT.

This sequence joins TRBV2 and TRBJ2-7, with D possibly matching TRBD1 (7 bases). Per the germline V gene, CDR1 is SNHLY and CDR2 is FYNNEI. Trimming cost V 9 bases and J 2 bases, with 23 bases left between them. The CDR3 is 16 amino acids. The CDR3 protein is CASAGGTWDSTYEQYF. CDR3 DNA: TGTGCCAGTGCAGGGGGGACGTGGGACAGTACCTACGAGCAGTACTTC.

The chain employs TRBV7-2 and TRBJ2-1, with 9 bases fitting TRBD1. CDR3 length: 16 residues. The germline CDR1 and CDR2 sequences are SGHTA and FQGNSA. Germline trimming cut 5 bases from V and 5 bases from J; bases unmatched to any gene: 10. The CDR3 DNA follows: TGTGCCAGCAGCCAGCCTGGGACAGGGTTACACAATGAGCAGTTCTTC. Its protein product is CASSQPGTGLHNEQFF.

The chain carries TRBV7-9 and TRBJ2-5; D is unclear. Trimming removed 4 bases from V and 1 base from J, with 7 bases in between. Germline values: CDR1 SEHNR, CDR2 FQNEAQ (reference sequence). The CDR3 extends over 13 amino acids. The CDR3 spells CASSSQVQETQYF. For the CDR3, the DNA is TGTGCCAGCAGCTCGCAGGTCCAAGAGACCCAGTACTTC.

V and J are TRBV5-4 and TRBJ1-2; D is undetermined. Deletions cut 4 bases from V and 5 bases from J, with 18 bases between. CDR3 length equals 15 residues. Germline V gene data show CDR1 as SGHNT and CDR2 as YYREEE (reference sequence). The CDR3 DNA follows: TGTGCCAGCAGCCCCCCGGATCGGGTGTTGTATGGCTACACCTTC. Encoded protein: CASSPPDRVLYGYTF. The full variable domain, rest sourced from reference TRBV5-4 and TRBJ1-2, is ETGVTQSPTHLIKTRGQQVTLRCSSQSGHNTVSWYQQALGQGPQFIFQYYREEENGRGNFPPRFSGLQFPNYSSELNVNALELDDSALYLCASSPPDRVLYGYTFGSGTRLTVV.

The rearrangement links TRBV7-6 to TRBJ2-5; tentatively, D is TRBD1 (6 bases). CDR1 and CDR2 from the germline V gene are SGHVS and FNYEAQ. The CDR3 totals 15 residues. V lost 5 bases and J 5 bases, leaving 18 bases between the germline ends. The CDR3 sequence: CASSPREGGYETQYF. DNA for the CDR3: TGTGCCAGCAGCCCCCGGGAAGGGGGTTATGAGACCCAGTACTTC.

CDR3 sequence: CASSQDRGAYGYTF. In nucleotides, the CDR3 is TGTGCCAGCAGCCAAGACAGGGGAGCCTATGGCTACACCTTC. The chain uses TRBV4-2 and TRBJ1-2; D possibly corresponds to TRBD1 (6 bases). The CDR3 extends over 14 amino acids. V lost 0 bases, J lost 4 bases, and 9 bases lay in between. Germline lookup yields CDR1 LGHNA and CDR2 YNFKEQ.

This clone was seen a handful of times. The chain links TRBV30 to TRBJ2-1; D might be TRBD2 (5 bases). Trimming left V 5 bases short and J 9 bases short, with 17 bases between. The CDR3 has 13 amino acids. From germline, CDR1 is GTSNPN and CDR2 SVGIG (reference sequence). As DNA, the CDR3 is TGTGCCTGGCGGAGGTTAGGAAACCCTGAGCAGTTCTTC. Translation gives CAWRRLGNPEQFF.

The CDR3 loop is CSGRQGLNTEAFF. CDR3 DNA sequence: TGCAGCGGAAGACAGGGGCTGAACACTGAAGCTTTCTTT. The V and J genes are TRBV29-1 and TRBJ1-1; 8 bases fit TRBD1. The CDR3 is 13 residues long. The V gene's germline CDR1 is SQVTM and CDR2 ANQGSEA. Germline trimming cut 7 bases from V and 0 bases from J; bases unmatched to any gene: 4.

The J gene is TRBJ2-7, the V gene TRBV10-1; D is ambiguous. In germline, CDR1 is WNHNN, CDR2 SYGVQD (reference sequence). V was cut by 8 bases and J by 2 bases, with 13 bases left in between. The CDR3 loop spans 13 amino acids. The CDR3 coding sequence is TGCGCCAGCCCACAAATCAGGCCCTACGAGCAGTACTTC. It specifies CASPQIRPYEQYF.

V usage is TRBV6-5 and J usage is TRBJ2-2, with 11 bases lining up with TRBD2. Germline V gene data show CDR1 as MNHEY and CDR2 as SVGAGI. The CDR3 spans 15 residues. Unmatched junction bases numbered 4, after V lost 4 bases and J lost 6 bases. The CDR3 region has the DNA TGTGCCAGCAGTTTAGCGGGAGGGCCGGCCGGGGAGCTGTTTTTT. Its translation is CASSLAGGPAGELFF.

The chain employs TRBV19 and TRBJ1-2; no reliable D call. Per the germline V gene, CDR1 is LNHDA and CDR2 is SQIVND (reference sequence). V was cut by 5 bases and J by 7 bases, with 17 bases left in between. CDR3 length equals 14 residues. CDR3 nucleotide sequence: TGTGCCAGTAGTGACGTCCTAGGTCGGAGTGGCTACACCTTC. It translates to CASSDVLGRSGYTF.

The rearrangement joins TRBV3-1 (or the pseudogene TRBV3-2) to TRBJ2-1, with a possible D match to TRBD1 (5 bases). The V end lost 2 bases, the J end lost 5 bases, and 19 bases lay between the germline ends. CDR1 is LGHDT, CDR2 YNNKEL, per germline (reference sequence). The CDR3 loop spans 17 amino acids. CDR3 nucleotides: TGTGCCAGCAGCCAACTCCCTGACAGCACAACCCACAATGAGCAGTTCTTC. Its protein is CASSQLPDSTTHNEQFF.

A few counts support this clone. The chain recombines TRBV11-2 with TRBJ1-2; a weak D match, TRBD1 (6 bases). The CDR3 consists of 15 residues. Looked up from germline, CDR1 is SGHAT and CDR2 is FQNNGV. Trimming removed 5 bases at V and 8 bases at J, with 21 bases between. As DNA, the CDR3 is TGTGCCAGCAGCGCCGATATTGAAACAGGGCGAGGCTACACCTTC. Translating it yields CASSADIETGRGYTF.

The rearrangement uses TRBV30 and TRBJ1-1; TRBD1 aligns across 9 bases. Germline CDR1 GTSNPN, CDR2 SVGIG (reference sequence). V lost 6 bases and J lost 6; bases outside the gene matches: 8. The length of the CDR3 is 13 residues. CDR3 sequence (DNA): TGTGCCTGTCCTCGACAGGGGGGCCCTGAAGCTTTCTTT. Encoded protein: CACPRQGGPEAFF. The full variable domain, its missing parts supplied by reference TRBV30 and TRBJ1-1, is SQTIHQWPATLVQPVGSPLSLECTVEGTSNPNLYWYRQAAGRGLQLLFYSVGIGQISSEVPQNLSASRPQDRQFILSSKKLLLSDSGFYLCACPRQGGPEAFFGQGTRLTVV.

The chain recombines TRBV19 with TRBJ1-5; 10 bases fit TRBD1. The CDR3 spans 14 residues. Trimming at V came to 7 bases and at J to 2 bases, leaving 2 bases not matched to a gene. Germline lookup yields CDR1 LNHDA and CDR2 SQIVND (reference sequence). In DNA, the CDR3 is TGTGCCAGTAAAGGGACAGGGGGCAATCAGCCCCAGCATTTT. Translation: CASKGTGGNQPQHF.

V is TRBV27 and J is TRBJ1-2, with 7 bases identical to TRBD1. The CDR3 is 15 amino acids. V lost 0 bases to trimming and J lost 4 bases; unmatched junction nucleotides: 5. CDR1 is MNHEY, CDR2 SMNVEV, per germline (reference sequence). The CDR3 coding sequence is TGTGCCAGCAGTTTATCCTGGGACAGCTCCTATGGCTACACCTTC. This encodes CASSLSWDSSYGYTF.

V is TRBV5-5 and J is TRBJ1-1; the D is unclear. V was shortened by 7 bases and J by 0 bases, with 13 bases between the two germline ends. Germline V gives CDR1 SGHKS, CDR2 YYEKEE (reference sequence). The CDR3 has 14 amino acids. Here the CDR3 DNA reads TGTGCCAGCTCGTATTCGGGTATGAACACTGAAGCTTTCTTT. Encoded protein: CASSYSGMNTEAFF.

The rearrangement joins TRBV5-1 to TRBJ2-5, with 7 bases matching TRBD2. This CDR3 has 16 residues. The germline CDR1 and CDR2 sequences are SGHRS and YFSETQ. Unmatched junction bases numbered 14, after V lost 4 bases and J lost 5 bases. CDR3 sequence reads: CASSKIAAGVGETQYF. CDR3 nucleotide sequence: TGCGCCAGCAGCAAGATAGCCGCGGGAGTGGGCGAGACCCAGTACTTC.

V usage is TRBV30 and J usage is TRBJ1-3; D perhaps matches TRBD1 (5 bases). Deletions cut 2 bases from V and 3 bases from J, with 14 bases between. Germline CDR1 and CDR2: GTSNPN and SVGIG (reference sequence). The CDR3 contains 15 residues. The CDR3 DNA follows: TGTGCCTGGAGTCGGGACTCTACCCTTGGAAACACCATATATTTT. Encoded protein: CAWSRDSTLGNTIYF.

The chain employs TRBV5-6 and TRBJ1-2, with 9 bases identical to TRBD1. V shed 4 bases, J shed 6 bases, and the junction held 10 bases outside the gene matches. Germline V gene data show CDR1 as SGHDT and CDR2 as YYEEEE. CDR3 length equals 15 residues. Here the CDR3 reads CASSVGGTGLDGYTF. The CDR3 bases are TGTGCCAGCAGCGTGGGCGGGACAGGGTTGGATGGCTACACCTTC.

The V call is TRBV11-1, the J call TRBJ2-5, with D unclear. V shed 3 bases and J shed 7 bases, with 12 bases lying between them. The CDR3 has 13 residues. Germline V gene lookup returns CDR1 SGHAT and CDR2 FQDESV (reference sequence). DNA for the CDR3: TGTGCCAGCAGCTTGTTGGCCCCCCGGACCCAGTACTTC. Encoded protein: CASSLLAPRTQYF.

This chain joins TRBV30 and TRBJ1-3; D not certain. The germline CDR1 and CDR2 sequences are GTSNPN and SVGIG (reference sequence). The V end lost 4 bases, the J end lost 0 bases, and 10 bases lay between the germline ends. The CDR3 extends over 14 amino acids. The CDR3 bases are TGTGCCTGGAACCCACAGATCTCTGGAAACACCATATATTTT. Translated: CAWNPQISGNTIYF.

The J gene is TRBJ2-7, the V gene TRBV7-2; 11 bases line up with TRBD1. CDR1 and CDR2 from the germline V gene are SGHTA and FQGNSA. J gave up 6 bases and V 5 bases, and 6 bases lay outside the gene matches. The CDR3 has 14 residues. In nucleotides, the CDR3 is TGTGCCAGCAGCCCTGAGGGGACAGGGGGCGAGCAGTACTTC. It codes for CASSPEGTGGEQYF.

The chain employs TRBV5-1 and TRBJ1-2; D uncertain. Germline V gene lookup returns CDR1 SGHRS and CDR2 YFSETQ. V was clipped by 0 bases and J by 2 bases, with 5 bases between them. The CDR3 extends over 13 amino acids. The CDR3 region has the DNA TGCGCCAGCAGCTTGGGTCAAAACTATGGCTACACCTTC. Its protein is CASSLGQNYGYTF.

This clone was counted a single time. The chain carries TRBV7-8 and TRBJ2-4, with TRBD2 identical over 11 bases. The CDR3 length is 16 residues. Trimming at V came to 5 bases and at J to 9 bases, leaving 12 bases not matched to a gene. Germline V lookup: CDR1 SGHVS, CDR2 FQNEAQ. The CDR3 sequence: CASSDGLAGGSGIQYF. The CDR3 DNA is TGTGCCAGCAGCGACGGGTTAGCGGGGGGGTCGGGCATTCAGTACTTC.

The chain recombines TRBV5-6 with TRBJ1-6, with a tentative D call TRBD1 (5 bases). This CDR3 contains 14 residues. The germline V gene has CDR1 SGHDT and CDR2 YYEEEE. V lost 0 bases to trimming and J lost 5 bases, with 6 bases between them. CDR3 loop: CASSLDRNNSPLHF. Here the CDR3 DNA reads TGTGCCAGCAGCTTGGACAGGAATAATTCACCCCTCCACTTT.

As DNA, the CDR3 is TGCGCCAGCAGCGACCAACCGGGCGGGGCAGAGAACACTGAAGCTTTCTTT. This translates into CASSDQPGGAENTEAFF. This chain joins TRBV5-1 and TRBJ1-1; D may be TRBD1 (5 bases). Trimming cost V 4 bases and J 1 base, with 20 bases left between them. The CDR3 covers 17 residues. Germline lookup yields CDR1 SGHRS and CDR2 YFSETQ. Combining the CDR3 with reference TRBV5-1 and TRBJ1-1 gives the whole variable domain KAGVTQTPRYLIKTRGQQVTLSCSPISGHRSVSWYQQTPGQGLQFLFEYFSETQRNKGNFPGRFSGRQFSNSRSEMNVSTLELGDSALYLCASSDQPGGAENTEAFFGQGTRLTVV.

This chain joins TRBV5-1 and TRBJ2-3; D gene unclear. V was clipped by 0 bases and J by 4 bases, with 9 bases between them. The length of the CDR3 is 14 residues. CDR1 and CDR2 from the germline V gene are SGHRS and YFSETQ. The CDR3 DNA follows: TGCGCCAGCAGCTTGGGCGGCGTCTCAGATACGCAGTATTTT. The encoded protein is CASSLGGVSDTQYF.

The rearrangement links TRBV6-5 to TRBJ1-2; D perhaps matches TRBD1 (5 bases). Germline V CDR1 and CDR2: MNHEY, SVGAGI. Trimming removed 8 bases at V and 9 bases at J, with 16 bases between. The length of the CDR3 is 12 residues. CDR3 DNA: TGTGCCAGCTCAGAAGGGGCTTACCGCTACACCTTC. Its protein is CASSEGAYRYTF.